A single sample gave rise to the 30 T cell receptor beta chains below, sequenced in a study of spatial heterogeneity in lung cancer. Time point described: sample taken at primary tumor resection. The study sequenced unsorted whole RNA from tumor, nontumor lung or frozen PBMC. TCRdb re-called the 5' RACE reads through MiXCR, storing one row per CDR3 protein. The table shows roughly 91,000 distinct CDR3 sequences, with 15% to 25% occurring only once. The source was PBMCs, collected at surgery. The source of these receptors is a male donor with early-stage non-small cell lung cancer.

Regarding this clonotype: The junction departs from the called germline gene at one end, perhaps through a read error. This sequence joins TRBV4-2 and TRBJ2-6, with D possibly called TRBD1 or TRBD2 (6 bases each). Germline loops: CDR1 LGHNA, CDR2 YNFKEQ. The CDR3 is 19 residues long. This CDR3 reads CASSHQRGTPYSEANVLTF. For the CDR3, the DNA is TGTGCCAGCAGCCATCAACGGGGGACACCCTACTCTGAGGCCAACGTCCTGACTTTC.

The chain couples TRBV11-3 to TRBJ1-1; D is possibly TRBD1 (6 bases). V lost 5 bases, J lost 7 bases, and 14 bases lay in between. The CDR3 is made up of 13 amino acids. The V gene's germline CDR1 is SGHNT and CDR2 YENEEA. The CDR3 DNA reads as TGTGCCAGCAGCCTACTACAGGGAAATGAAGCTTTCTTT. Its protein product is CASSLLQGNEAFF.

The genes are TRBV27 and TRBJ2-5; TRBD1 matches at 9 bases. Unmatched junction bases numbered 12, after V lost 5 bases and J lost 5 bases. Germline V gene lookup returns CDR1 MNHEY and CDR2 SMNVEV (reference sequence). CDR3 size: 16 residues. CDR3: CASSLLTGQGAETQYF. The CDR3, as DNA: TGTGCCAGCAGTCTACTCACGGGACAGGGAGCGGAGACCCAGTACTTC.

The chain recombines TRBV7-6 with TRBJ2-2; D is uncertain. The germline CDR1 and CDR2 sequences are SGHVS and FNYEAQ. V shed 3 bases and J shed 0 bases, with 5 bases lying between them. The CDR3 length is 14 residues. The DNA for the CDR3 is TGTGCCAGCAGCTTTTCCACGAACACCGGGGAGCTGTTTTTT. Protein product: CASSFSTNTGELFF.

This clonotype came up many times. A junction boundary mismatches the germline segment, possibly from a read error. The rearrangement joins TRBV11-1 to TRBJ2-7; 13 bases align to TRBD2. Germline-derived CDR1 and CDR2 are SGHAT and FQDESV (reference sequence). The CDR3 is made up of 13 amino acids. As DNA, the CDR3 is TGTGCCAGCAGCGCAGGACTAGCGGGGGTGCCAGACTTC. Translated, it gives CASSAGLAGVPDF.

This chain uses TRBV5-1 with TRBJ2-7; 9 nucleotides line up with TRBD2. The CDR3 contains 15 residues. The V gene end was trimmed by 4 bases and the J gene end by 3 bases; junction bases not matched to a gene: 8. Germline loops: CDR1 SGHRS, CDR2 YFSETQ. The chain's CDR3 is CASSPGLADSYEQYF. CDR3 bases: TGCGCCAGCAGCCCGGGACTAGCAGATAGCTACGAGCAGTACTTC.

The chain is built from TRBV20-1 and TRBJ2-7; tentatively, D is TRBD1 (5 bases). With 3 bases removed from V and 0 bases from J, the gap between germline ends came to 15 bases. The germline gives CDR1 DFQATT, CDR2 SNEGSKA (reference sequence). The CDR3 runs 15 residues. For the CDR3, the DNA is TGCAGTGCTAGTCTCAGGGCGTTCCCCTCCTACGAGCAGTACTTC. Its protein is CSASLRAFPSYEQYF.

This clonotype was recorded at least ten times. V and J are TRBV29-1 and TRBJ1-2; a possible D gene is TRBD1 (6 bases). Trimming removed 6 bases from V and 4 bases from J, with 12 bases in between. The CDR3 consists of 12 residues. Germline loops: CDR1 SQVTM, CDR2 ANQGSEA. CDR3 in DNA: TGCAGCGTCACCACAGGGAGCTATGGCTACACCTTC. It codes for CSVTTGSYGYTF. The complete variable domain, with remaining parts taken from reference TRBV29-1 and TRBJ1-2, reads SAVISQKPSRDICQRGTSLTIQCQVDSQVTMMFWYRQQPGQSLTLIATANQGSEATYESGFVIDKFPISRPNLTFSTLTVSNMSPEDSSIYLCSVTTGSYGYTFGSGTRLTVV.

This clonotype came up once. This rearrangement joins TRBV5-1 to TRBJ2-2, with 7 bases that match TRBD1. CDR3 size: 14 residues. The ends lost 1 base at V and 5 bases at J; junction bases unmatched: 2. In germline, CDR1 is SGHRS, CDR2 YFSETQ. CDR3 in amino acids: CASSLPGGTGELFF. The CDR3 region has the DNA TGCGCCAGCAGCTTGCCAGGGGGAACCGGGGAGCTGTTTTTT.

CDR3 sequence (DNA): TGTGCCAGCAGTTACTCGCTGGGGTCCACCGGGGAGCTGTTTTTT. It encodes CASSYSLGSTGELFF. This chain connects TRBV6-2 or TRBV6-3 to TRBJ2-2; D is uncertain. V dropped 0 bases and J dropped 4 bases, with 9 bases sitting between them. CDR1 MNHEY and CDR2 SVGEGT come from the germline V gene. The CDR3 sequence is 15 residues long.

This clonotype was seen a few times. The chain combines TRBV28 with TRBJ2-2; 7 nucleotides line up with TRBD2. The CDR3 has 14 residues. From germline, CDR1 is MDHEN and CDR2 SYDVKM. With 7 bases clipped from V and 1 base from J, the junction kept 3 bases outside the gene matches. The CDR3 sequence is CASIPSGNTGELFF. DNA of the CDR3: TGTGCCAGCATCCCTAGCGGGAACACCGGGGAGCTGTTTTTT.

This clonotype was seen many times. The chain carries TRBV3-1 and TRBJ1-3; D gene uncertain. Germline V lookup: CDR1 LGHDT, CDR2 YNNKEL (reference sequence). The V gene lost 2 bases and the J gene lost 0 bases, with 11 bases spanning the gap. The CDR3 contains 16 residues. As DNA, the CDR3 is TGTGCCAGCAGCCAATCTGGACGCCGCTCTGGAAACACCATATATTTT. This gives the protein CASSQSGRRSGNTIYF.

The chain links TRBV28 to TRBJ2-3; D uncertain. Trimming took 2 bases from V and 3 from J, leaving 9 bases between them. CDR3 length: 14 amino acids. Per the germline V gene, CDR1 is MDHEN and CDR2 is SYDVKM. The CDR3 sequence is CASSLKTYTDTQYF. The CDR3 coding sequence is TGTGCCAGCAGTTTAAAGACATATACAGATACGCAGTATTTT.

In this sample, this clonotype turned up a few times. The CDR3 sequence: CASSDPAGKNTEAFF. Here the CDR3 DNA reads TGTGCCAGCAGTGATCCCGCAGGGAAAAACACTGAAGCTTTCTTT. The chain carries TRBV25-1 and TRBJ1-1; a possible D gene is TRBD1 (5 bases). This CDR3 has 15 residues. Germline V gene data show CDR1 as MGHDK and CDR2 as SYGVNS. Trimming stripped 3 bases from V and 2 bases from J, with 13 bases between.

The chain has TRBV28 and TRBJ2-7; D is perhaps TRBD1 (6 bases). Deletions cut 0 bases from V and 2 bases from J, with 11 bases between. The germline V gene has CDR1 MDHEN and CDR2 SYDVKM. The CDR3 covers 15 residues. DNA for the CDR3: TGTGCCAGCAGTTTATGGACAGGAGAGGCCTACGAGCAGTACTTC. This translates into CASSLWTGEAYEQYF.

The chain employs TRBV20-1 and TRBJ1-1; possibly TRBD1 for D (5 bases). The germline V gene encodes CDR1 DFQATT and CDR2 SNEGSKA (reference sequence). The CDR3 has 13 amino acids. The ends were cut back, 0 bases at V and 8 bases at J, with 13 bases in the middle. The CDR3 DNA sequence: TGCAGTGCTAGAGACCCGGGACGCCGAGAAGCTTTCTTT. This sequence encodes CSARDPGRREAFF.

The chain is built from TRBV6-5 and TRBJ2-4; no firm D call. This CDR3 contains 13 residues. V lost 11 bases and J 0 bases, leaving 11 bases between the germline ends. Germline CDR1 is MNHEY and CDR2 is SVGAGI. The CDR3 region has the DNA TGTGCCGCGGTAGACTCAGCCAAAAACATTCAGTACTTC. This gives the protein CAAVDSAKNIQYF.

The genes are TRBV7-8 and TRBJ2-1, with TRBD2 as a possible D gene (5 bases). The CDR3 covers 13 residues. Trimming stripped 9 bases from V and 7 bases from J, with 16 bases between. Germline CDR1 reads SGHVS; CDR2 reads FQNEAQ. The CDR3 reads CASGLGVQNEQFF. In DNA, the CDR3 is TGTGCCAGTGGGTTGGGAGTTCAAAATGAGCAGTTCTTC.

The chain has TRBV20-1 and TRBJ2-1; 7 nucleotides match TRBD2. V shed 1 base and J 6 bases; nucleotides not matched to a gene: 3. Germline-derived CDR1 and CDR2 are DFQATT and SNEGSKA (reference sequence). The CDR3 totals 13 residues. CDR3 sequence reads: CSARGGSGNEQFF. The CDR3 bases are TGCAGTGCTAGAGGCGGGAGTGGCAATGAGCAGTTCTTC.

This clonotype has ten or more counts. Written as DNA, the CDR3 is TGCGCCAGCAGCCAAAGAAGAGGGAATGAGCAGTTCTTC. As protein: CASSQRRGNEQFF. The chain uses TRBV4-3 and TRBJ2-1, with a possible D match to TRBD2 (5 bases). V was trimmed by 2 bases and J by 7 bases, leaving 9 bases between them. Germline V CDR1 and CDR2: LGHNA, YSLEER. This CDR3 has 13 amino acids.

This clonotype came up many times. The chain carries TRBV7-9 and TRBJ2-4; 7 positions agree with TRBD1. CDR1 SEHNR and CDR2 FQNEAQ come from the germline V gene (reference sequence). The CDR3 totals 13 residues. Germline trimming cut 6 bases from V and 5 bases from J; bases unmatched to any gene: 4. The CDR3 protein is CASSRDSENIQYF. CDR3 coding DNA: TGTGCCAGCAGTCGGGACAGCGAAAACATTCAGTACTTC.

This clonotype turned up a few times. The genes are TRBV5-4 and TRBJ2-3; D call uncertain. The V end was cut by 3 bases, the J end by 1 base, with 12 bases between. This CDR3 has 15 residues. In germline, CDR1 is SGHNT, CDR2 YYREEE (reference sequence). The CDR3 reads CASSSRFGGTDTQYF. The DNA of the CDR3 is TGTGCCAGCAGCTCAAGGTTTGGGGGCACAGATACGCAGTATTTT.

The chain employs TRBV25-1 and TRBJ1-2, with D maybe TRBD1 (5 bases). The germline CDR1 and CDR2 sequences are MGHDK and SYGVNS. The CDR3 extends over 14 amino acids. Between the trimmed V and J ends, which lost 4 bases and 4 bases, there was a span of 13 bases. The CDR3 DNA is TGTGCCAGCAGTGCGGGGCCGGTCGGCTATGGCTACACCTTC. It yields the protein CASSAGPVGYGYTF.

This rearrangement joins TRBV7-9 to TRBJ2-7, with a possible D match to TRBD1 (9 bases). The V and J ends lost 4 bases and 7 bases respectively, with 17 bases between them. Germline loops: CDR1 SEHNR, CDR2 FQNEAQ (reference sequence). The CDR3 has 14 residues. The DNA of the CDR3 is TGTGCCAGCAGCTACGGGACAGGGACTAGTGAGCAGTACTTC. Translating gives CASSYGTGTSEQYF.

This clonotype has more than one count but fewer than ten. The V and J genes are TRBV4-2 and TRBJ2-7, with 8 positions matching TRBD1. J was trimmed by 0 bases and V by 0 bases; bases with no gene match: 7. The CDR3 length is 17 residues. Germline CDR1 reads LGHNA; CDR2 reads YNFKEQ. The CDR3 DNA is TGTGCCAGCAGCCAAGAAGGCGGGACAGGTGACTCCTACGAGCAGTACTTC. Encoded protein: CASSQEGGTGDSYEQYF.

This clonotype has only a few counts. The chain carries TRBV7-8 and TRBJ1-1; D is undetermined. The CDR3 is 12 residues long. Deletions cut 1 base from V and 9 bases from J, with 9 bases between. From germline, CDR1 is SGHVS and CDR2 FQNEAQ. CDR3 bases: TGTGCCAGCAGCTTAGTCGACGGGCAAGCTTTCTTT. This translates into CASSLVDGQAFF.

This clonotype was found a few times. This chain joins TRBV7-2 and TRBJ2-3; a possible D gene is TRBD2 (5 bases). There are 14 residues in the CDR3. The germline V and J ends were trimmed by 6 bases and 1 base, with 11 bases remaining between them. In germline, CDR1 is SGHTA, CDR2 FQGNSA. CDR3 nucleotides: TGTGCCAGCAGTTCGGGGATGGGCACAGATACGCAGTATTTT. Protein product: CASSSGMGTDTQYF.

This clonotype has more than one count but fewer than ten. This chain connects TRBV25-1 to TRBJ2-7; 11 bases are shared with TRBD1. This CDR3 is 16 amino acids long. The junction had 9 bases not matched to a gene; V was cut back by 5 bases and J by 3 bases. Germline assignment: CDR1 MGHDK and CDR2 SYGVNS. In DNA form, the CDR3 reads TGTGCCAGCAGTCCTCGGGTGGGGACAGGGGGCTACGAGCAGTACTTC. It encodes CASSPRVGTGGYEQYF.

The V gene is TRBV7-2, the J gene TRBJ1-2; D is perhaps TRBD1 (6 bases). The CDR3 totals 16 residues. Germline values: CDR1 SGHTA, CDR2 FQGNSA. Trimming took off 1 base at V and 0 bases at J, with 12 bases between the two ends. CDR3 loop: CASSLDRGAANYGYTF. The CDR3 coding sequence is TGTGCCAGCAGCTTAGATAGGGGGGCCGCTAACTATGGCTACACCTTC.

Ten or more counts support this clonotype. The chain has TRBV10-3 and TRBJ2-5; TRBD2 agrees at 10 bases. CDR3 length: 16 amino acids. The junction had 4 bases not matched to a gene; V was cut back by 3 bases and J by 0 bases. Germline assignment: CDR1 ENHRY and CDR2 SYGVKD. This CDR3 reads CAISDSTSGDQETQYF. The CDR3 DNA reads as TGTGCCATCAGTGACTCCACTAGCGGGGACCAAGAGACCCAGTACTTC.